The next 2 T cell receptor beta chains were all read from a single sample in a study of immune evolution from preneoplasia to lung adenocarcinoma. Only in-frame clones appear in the TCRdb table, and some are missing; sequencing was by immunoSEQ multiplex PCR. The sample comprises 9,500 to 14,000 clones, 78% of which are singletons, and around 3.9% rests with the top ten. Sequencing input: FFPE minimally invasive lung adenocarcinoma tissue. These receptors all come from a person aged 60-80 years with lung adenocarcinoma.

The chain is built from TRBV6-1 and TRBJ1-4; 7 positions agree with TRBD1. The CDR3 is 16 amino acids. The germline V gene has CDR1 MNHNS and CDR2 SASEGT. V lost 4 bases to trimming and J lost 3 bases; unmatched junction nucleotides: 8. The CDR3 loop reads CASSGLYRGPNEKLFF. CDR3 in DNA: TGTGCCAGCAGTGGGCTTTACAGGGGACCTAATGAAAAACTGTTTTTT.

By frequency in the sample, this clone is medium-sized (0.01 to 0.1%). This chain connects TRBV6-4 to TRBJ2-7, with D possibly TRBD1 on 6 matching bases. Trimming pared 3 bases from V and 4 bases from J, leaving 10 bases between. The germline V gene has CDR1 MRHNA and CDR2 SNTAGT. The length of the CDR3 is 13 residues. The CDR3 reads CASSEDRAYEQYF. The CDR3 nucleotides read TGTGCCAGCAGTGAGGACAGAGCTTACGAGCAGTACTTC.